The 8 T cell receptor beta chains in this list originate from one sample, sequenced in a study of blood T cell repertoires in COVID-19. Data came from immunoSEQ multiplex PCR; TCRdb stores just in-frame clones and leaves some out. The repertoire includes more than 200,000 clones, 88% of them detected once, and over 1.5% sits in the top ten. The sample was peripheral blood. All receptors derive from an older man with acute or convalescent COVID-19.

This clone was detected once. The chain uses TRBV19 and TRBJ1-1; D is unresolved. The V end lost 6 bases, the J end lost 0 bases, and 11 bases lay between the germline ends. CDR1 and CDR2 (germline): LNHDA, SQIVND (reference sequence). The length of the CDR3 is 14 residues. The CDR3 sequence is CASSSREMNTEAFF. CDR3 in DNA: TGTGCCAGTAGCTCCCGAGAGATGAACACTGAAGCTTTCTTT.

This chain uses TRBV5-1 with TRBJ2-6; unclear D gene. CDR1 and CDR2 (germline): SGHRS, YFSETQ. The CDR3 runs 15 residues. V was shortened by 1 base and J by 4 bases, with 9 bases between the two germline ends. The CDR3 here is CASSLYGPGANVLTF. The CDR3 coding sequence is TGCGCCAGCAGCTTGTATGGCCCCGGGGCCAACGTCCTGACTTTC.

J is TRBJ2-7 and V is TRBV12-5, with D maybe TRBD2 (5 bases). This CDR3 contains 11 residues. Per germline, CDR1 LGHNT and CDR2 FRNRAP. The V gene lost 9 bases and the J gene lost 2 bases, with 8 bases spanning the gap. For the CDR3, the DNA is TGTGCTAGGAGGGTTACCTACGAGCAGTACTTC. This encodes CARRVTYEQYF. Together with reference TRBV12-5 and TRBJ2-7, the CDR3 gives the full variable domain: DARVTQTPRHKVTEMGQEVTMRCQPILGHNTVFWYRQTMMQGLELLAYFRNRAPLDDSGMPKDRFSAEMPDATLATLKIQPSEPRDSAVYFCARRVTYEQYFGPGTRLTVT.

J is TRBJ1-1 and V is TRBV30; 8 nucleotides align to TRBD1. The CDR3 is 16 amino acids. V lost 0 bases and J lost 6; bases outside the gene matches: 12. Germline CDR1 reads GTSNPN; CDR2 reads SVGIG (reference sequence). The CDR3 sequence is CAWSVRLRDRLSEAFF. CDR3 nucleotides: TGTGCCTGGAGTGTACGGTTGAGGGACAGGTTGTCTGAAGCTTTCTTT.

The chain couples TRBV5-4 to TRBJ2-1, with a tentative D call TRBD2 (6 bases). CDR1 and CDR2 (germline): SGHNT, YYREEE (reference sequence). V lost 4 bases to trimming and J lost 5 bases, with 13 bases between them. This CDR3 is built from 14 residues. CDR3 region: CASSPRDFNNEQFF. For the CDR3, the DNA is TGTGCCAGCAGCCCCCGGGACTTTAACAATGAGCAGTTCTTC.

V usage is TRBV2 and J usage is TRBJ2-6, with 9 bases that match TRBD1. The length of the CDR3 is 15 residues. CDR1 and CDR2 (germline): SNHLY, FYNNEI. With V trimmed by 8 bases and J by 1 base, 3 bases remained unmatched. The CDR3 nucleotides are TGTGCCAGCTGGGGACAGGGATCTGGGGCCAACGTCCTGACTTTC. This gives the protein CASWGQGSGANVLTF.

The rearrangement joins TRBV7-2 to TRBJ2-7; D is ambiguous. Trimming took off 7 bases at V and 6 bases at J, with 10 bases between the two ends. CDR1 is SGHTA and CDR2 is FQGNSA in the germline V gene. CDR3 length: 11 residues. CDR3 DNA sequence: TGTGCCAGCACTCCCGCGGTCGAGCAGTACTTC. Translating gives CASTPAVEQYF. Looking up the rest from reference TRBV7-2 and TRBJ2-7 gives the full variable domain: GAGVSQSPSNKVTEKGKDVELRCDPISGHTALYWYRQSLGQGLEFLIYFQGNSAPDKSGLPSDRFSAERTGGSVSTLTIQRTQQEDSAVYLCASTPAVEQYFGPGTRLTVT.

The chain links TRBV7-9 to TRBJ2-2, with D hard to call. The V end was cut by 0 bases, the J end by 5 bases, with 7 bases between. From germline, CDR1 is SEHNR and CDR2 FQNEAQ (reference sequence). This CDR3 is built from 14 residues. The CDR3, as DNA: TGTGCCAGCAGCTTAGCGAGTTGGACCGGGGAGCTGTTTTTT. Translation: CASSLASWTGELFF.